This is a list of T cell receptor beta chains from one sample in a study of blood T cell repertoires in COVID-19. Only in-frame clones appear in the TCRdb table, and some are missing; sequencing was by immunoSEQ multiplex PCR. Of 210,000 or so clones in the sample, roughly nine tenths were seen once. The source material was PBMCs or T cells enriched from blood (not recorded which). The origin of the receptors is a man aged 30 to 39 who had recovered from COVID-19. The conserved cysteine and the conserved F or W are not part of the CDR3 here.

CDR3aa: ASRGGGWAEAF
j_gene: TRBJ1-1
v_gene: TRBV12-3/TRBV12-4

CDR3aa: ASSPGQGWYGYT
j_gene: TRBJ1-2
v_gene: TRBV7-2

CDR3aa: ATGTTYGYT
j_gene: TRBJ1-2
v_gene: TRBV27

CDR3aa: ASSLATMAYEQY
j_gene: TRBJ2-7
v_gene: TRBV5-1

CDR3aa: ASSQMGQGNGYT
j_gene: TRBJ1-2
v_gene: TRBV3-1/TRBV3-2

CDR3aa: ASSFMGSYSPLH
j_gene: TRBJ1-6
v_gene: TRBV28

CDR3aa: ASSLVAGRTEAF
j_gene: TRBJ1-1
v_gene: TRBV7-2

CDR3aa: ASIAAGEPTKQY
j_gene: TRBJ2-7
v_gene: TRBV25-1

CDR3aa: ASSGDWNSYEQY
j_gene: TRBJ2-7
v_gene: TRBV5-1

CDR3aa: ASSIPGRYEQY
j_gene: TRBJ2-7
v_gene: TRBV7-2

CDR3aa: ASSSDRGAGELF
j_gene: TRBJ2-2
v_gene: TRBV11-3

CDR3aa: TFSQGAPQETQY
j_gene: TRBJ2-5
v_gene: TRBV29-1

CDR3aa: ASSSGGRVYGYT
j_gene: TRBJ1-2
v_gene: TRBV28

CDR3aa: ASSFGGQGVTYEQY
j_gene: TRBJ2-7
v_gene: TRBV28

CDR3aa: SVGRAGTDTQY
j_gene: TRBJ2-3
v_gene: TRBV29-1

CDR3aa: ASSDSGQGTDTQY
j_gene: TRBJ2-3
v_gene: TRBV6-4

CDR3aa: ASNRDSSTGTNTEAF
j_gene: TRBJ1-1
v_gene: TRBV19

CDR3aa: ASIVTRGRGGF
j_gene: TRBJ1-1
v_gene: TRBV2

CDR3aa: ASSLGPKAGADTEAF
j_gene: TRBJ1-1
v_gene: TRBV13

CDR3aa: ASSLETGNSPLH
j_gene: TRBJ1-6
v_gene: TRBV7-9

CDR3aa: ASSIVASPLH
j_gene: TRBJ1-6
v_gene: TRBV19

CDR3aa: ASSFRIGQGSNTIY
j_gene: TRBJ1-3
v_gene: TRBV7-9

CDR3aa: ASTQRGHAIGYGYT
j_gene: TRBJ1-2
v_gene: TRBV4-2

CDR3aa: ATSRDRGSFPEQF
j_gene: TRBJ2-1
v_gene: TRBV15

CDR3aa: ASSLDRQGYT
j_gene: TRBJ1-2
v_gene: TRBV7-9

CDR3aa: ASSQGRQGAYNEQF
j_gene: TRBJ2-1
v_gene: TRBV4-1

CDR3aa: ASSGLDRTNEKLF
j_gene: TRBJ1-4
v_gene: TRBV4-1

CDR3aa: ASSNTSIYNEQF
j_gene: TRBJ2-1
v_gene: TRBV19

CDR3aa: ASSLSAGGSNEQF
j_gene: TRBJ2-1
v_gene: TRBV3-1/TRBV3-2

CDR3aa: AWSPTDTIY
j_gene: TRBJ1-3
v_gene: TRBV30

CDR3aa: ASREHRDLGAF
j_gene: TRBJ1-1
v_gene: TRBV6-5

CDR3aa: ASRLAVGLAGGNGYNEQF
j_gene: TRBJ2-1
v_gene: TRBV12-2

CDR3aa: ASSFSWGPGYEQY
j_gene: TRBJ2-7
v_gene: TRBV5-1

CDR3aa: ASSIFGRARSYEQY
j_gene: TRBJ2-7
v_gene: TRBV19

CDR3aa: AWNPGQGSEKLF
j_gene: TRBJ1-4
v_gene: TRBV30

CDR3aa: ASDNGGRSNQPQH
j_gene: TRBJ1-5
v_gene: TRBV10-3

CDR3aa: ASSFQGSNSPLH
j_gene: TRBJ1-6
v_gene: TRBV13

CDR3aa: ASSSLAVAGFDEQF
j_gene: TRBJ2-1
v_gene: TRBV7-3

CDR3aa: ASSHEQGAGANEKLF
j_gene: TRBJ1-4
v_gene: TRBV4-3

CDR3aa: ASSLVENQPQH
j_gene: TRBJ1-5
v_gene: TRBV7-8

CDR3aa: SASETVRETQY
j_gene: TRBJ2-5
v_gene: TRBV20-1

CDR3aa: ASSIEGGTGVRGNQPQH
j_gene: TRBJ1-5
v_gene: TRBV19

CDR3aa: ASISGGASTDTQY
j_gene: TRBJ2-3
v_gene: TRBV2